The sequence of this T cell receptor beta chain was determined in a study of T cell repertoires in cytomegalovirus infection. Study-level information: Alongside well-studied HLA-B-restricted CMV epitopes, recently identified HLA-C-restricted CMV epitopes were also used. Based on public TCR beta signatures, there were indications of CMV infection and of a matching HLA type.

This clonotype has more than one count but fewer than ten. Its specificity is unknown. Relative to the germline gene, one junction end is altered; a read error may explain this. The germline gives CDR1 SEHNR, CDR2 FQNEAQ (reference sequence). The CDR3 runs to 11 residues. TCRdb reprocessed the reads with MiXCR, giving one entry per CDR3 protein. The table includes hundreds of thousands of distinct CDR3 sequences, roughly 46% detected once. This chain connects TRBV7-9 to TRBJ2-1, with 8 bases lining up with TRBD2. Sequenced material: cultured PBMCs, taken from culture after CMV antigen stimulation. The clonotype was recovered from a human donor in good health (CMV status not recorded). Some clones in this sample may be carry-over from other donors' samples. The CDR3 region has the DNA TGTGCCAGCAGCTTAGATACCGGGAGGGACTTC. Its translation: CASSLDTGRDF. Variable domain in full (rest from reference TRBV7-9 and TRBJ2-1): DTGVSQNPRHKITKRGQNVTFRCDPISEHNRLYWYRQTLGQGPEFLTYFQNEAQLEKSRLLSDRFSAERPKGSFSTLEIQRTEQGDSAMYLCASSLDTGRDFGPGTRLTVL.